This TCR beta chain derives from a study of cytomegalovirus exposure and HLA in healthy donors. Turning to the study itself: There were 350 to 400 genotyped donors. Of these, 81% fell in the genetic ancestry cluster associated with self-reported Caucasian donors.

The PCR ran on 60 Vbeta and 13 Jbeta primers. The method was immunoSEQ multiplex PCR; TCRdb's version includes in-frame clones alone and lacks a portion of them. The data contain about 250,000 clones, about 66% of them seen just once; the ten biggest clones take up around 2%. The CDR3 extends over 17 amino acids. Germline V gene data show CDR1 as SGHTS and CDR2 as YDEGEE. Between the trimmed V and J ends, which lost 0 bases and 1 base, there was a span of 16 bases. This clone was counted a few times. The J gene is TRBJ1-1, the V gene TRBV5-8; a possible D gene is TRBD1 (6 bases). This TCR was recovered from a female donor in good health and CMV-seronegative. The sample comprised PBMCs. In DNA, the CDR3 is TGTGCCAGCAGCTTGGGTTCCGTCGCAGGGGAGAACACTGAAGCTTTCTTT. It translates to CASSLGSVAGENTEAFF.